This T cell receptor (beta chain) was recorded in a study of molecular identifiers for immune sequencing clone quantification. Study-wide context: Replicate experiments divided RNA from 20,000 or 100,000 naive CD8 cells into five parts and sequenced four.

TCRdb analysed the PCR reads with MiXCR anew, one entry per CDR3 protein. The sample yields some 96,000 distinct CDR3 sequences, roughly 26% seen once. Trimming shortened V by 2 bases and J by 2 bases, and 12 bases separated the two germline ends. The CDR3 loop spans 15 amino acids. Looked up from germline, CDR1 is MGHRA and CDR2 is YSYEKL. As CD8+CD4-CCR7+CD45RA+ cells, naive CD8 T cells were sorted. This clonotype occurred many times. The rearrangement links TRBV4-1 to TRBJ1-1; tentatively, D is TRBD1 (6 bases). Input material: naive CD8+ T cells from blood, with Jurkat cell RNA spiked in. The subset: FACS-sorted CD8+CD4-CCR7+CD45RA+ naive T cells. The sequence was collected from a human donor in good health. Some libraries in this study had Jurkat cell RNA spiked in. The CDR3: CASSQTGGANTEAFF. DNA of the CDR3: TGCGCCAGCAGCCAAACCGGGGGGGCCAACACTGAAGCTTTCTTT.